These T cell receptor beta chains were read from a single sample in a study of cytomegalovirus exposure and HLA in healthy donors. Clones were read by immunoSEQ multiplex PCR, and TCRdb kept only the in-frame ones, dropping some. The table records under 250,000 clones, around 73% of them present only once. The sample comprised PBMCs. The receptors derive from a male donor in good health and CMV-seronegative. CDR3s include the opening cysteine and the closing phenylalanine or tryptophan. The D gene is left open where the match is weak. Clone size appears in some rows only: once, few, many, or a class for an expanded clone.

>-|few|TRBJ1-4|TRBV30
CAWSARQTTNEKLFF
TGTGCCTGGAGTGCAAGACAGACAACTAATGAAAAACTGTTTTTT
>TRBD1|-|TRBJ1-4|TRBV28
CASSPPTGSHEKLFF
TGTGCCAGCAGTCCCCCGACAGGGAGTCATGAAAAACTGTTTTTT
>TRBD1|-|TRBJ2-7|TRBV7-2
CASSSAGTGAYEQYF
TGTGCCAGCAGCTCCGCCGGGACAGGGGCCTACGAGCAGTACTTC
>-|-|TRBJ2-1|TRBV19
CASSIERSRARYNEQFF
TGTGCCAGTAGTATAGAGAGATCCAGGGCACGTTACAATGAGCAGTTCTTC
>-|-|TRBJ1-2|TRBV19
CASTLGGAAGYTF
TGTGCCAGTACCCTGGGGGGGGCCGCTGGCTACACCTTC
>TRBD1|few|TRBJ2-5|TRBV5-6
CASSLGDRGGSGTQYF
TGTGCCAGCAGCTTGGGCGACAGGGGGGGATCGGGGACCCAGTACTTC
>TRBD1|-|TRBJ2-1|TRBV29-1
CSVEKGTATSEQFF
TGCAGCGTTGAAAAGGGGACAGCTACGAGCGAGCAGTTCTTC
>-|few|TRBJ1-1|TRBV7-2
CASSLSQGTEAFF
TGTGCCAGCAGCTTATCCCAGGGCACTGAAGCTTTCTTT
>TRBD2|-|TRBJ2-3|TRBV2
CASSEAIAGPGDTQYF
TGTGCCAGCAGTGAAGCGATAGCGGGCCCAGGGGATACGCAGTATTTT
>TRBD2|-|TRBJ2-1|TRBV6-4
CASSPLAGGPSYNEQFF
TGTGCCAGCAGTCCCCTGGCGGGAGGGCCGTCCTACAATGAGCAGTTCTTC
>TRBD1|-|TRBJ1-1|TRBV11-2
CASSLDLQGRTEAFF
TGTGCCAGCAGCTTAGATTTACAGGGGAGGACTGAAGCTTTCTTT
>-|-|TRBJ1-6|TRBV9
CASSEGSNSPLHF
TGTGCCAGCAGTGAGGGCTCGAATTCACCCCTCCACTTT
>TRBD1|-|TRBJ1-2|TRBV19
CATYPGQGALSYGYTF
TGTGCCACCTATCCGGGACAGGGGGCATTGAGCTATGGCTACACCTTC
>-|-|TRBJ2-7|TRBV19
CASKGGGYEQYF
TGTGCCAGTAAAGGGGGGGGCTACGAGCAGTACTTC
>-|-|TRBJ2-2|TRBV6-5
CASSPQGSYTGELFF
TGTGCCAGCAGCCCACAGGGTTCCTACACCGGGGAGCTGTTCTTT
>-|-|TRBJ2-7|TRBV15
CATSREQGFYEQYF
TGTGCCACCAGCAGGGAGCAGGGTTTCTACGAGCAGTACTTC
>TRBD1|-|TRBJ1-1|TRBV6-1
CASSDRGVLNTEAFF
TGTGCCAGCAGTGACAGGGGGGTTTTGAACACTGAAGCTTTCTTT
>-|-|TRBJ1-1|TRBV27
CASSLQGRDTEAFF
TGTGCCAGCAGTTTACAGGGTAGGGACACTGAAGCTTTCTTT
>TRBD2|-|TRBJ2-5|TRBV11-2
CASSLGTSGRGLQETQYF
TGTGCCAGCAGCTTGGGGACTAGCGGGAGGGGTCTCCAAGAGACCCAGTACTTC
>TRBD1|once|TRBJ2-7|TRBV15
CATSRTGQGAVEQYF
TGTGCCACCAGCCGGACGGGACAGGGGGCGGTCGAGCAGTACTTC
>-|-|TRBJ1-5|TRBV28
CASSPPNRPQHF
TGTGCCAGCAGTCCCCCTAACCGGCCCCAGCATTTT
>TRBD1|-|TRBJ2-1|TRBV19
CASSPRGYEQFF
TGTGCCAGTAGTCCCAGGGGGTATGAGCAGTTCTTC
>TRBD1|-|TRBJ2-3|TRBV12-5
CASGLDRGSSDTQYF
TGTGCTAGTGGTTTGGACAGGGGGAGTTCAGATACGCAGTATTTT
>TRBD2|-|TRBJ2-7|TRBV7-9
CASSRGGYEQYF
TGTGCCAGCAGCCGCGGGGGGTACGAGCAGTACTTC
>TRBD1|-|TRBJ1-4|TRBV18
CASSPETGESEKLFF
TGTGCCAGCTCACCTGAGACAGGGGAGAGTGAAAAACTGTTTTTT
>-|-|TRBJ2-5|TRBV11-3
CASSGGAGTQYF
TGTGCCAGCAGCGGAGGGGCAGGGACCCAGTACTTC
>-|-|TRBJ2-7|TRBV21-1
CASSKKGGFYEQYF
TGTGCCAGCAGCAAAAAGGGAGGGTTCTACGAGCAGTACTTC
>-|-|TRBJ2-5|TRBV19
CASSAQKETQYF
TGTGCCAGTAGTGCCCAGAAAGAGACCCAGTACTTC
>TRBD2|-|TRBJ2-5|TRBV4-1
CASSFSGGGETQYF
TGCGCCAGCAGTTTTAGCGGGGGGGGCGAGACCCAGTACTTC
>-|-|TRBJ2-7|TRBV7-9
CASSHPAGQSYEQYF
TGTGCCAGCAGCCACCCAGCGGGCCAGTCCTACGAGCAGTACTTC
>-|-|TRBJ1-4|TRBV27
CASSSAGTSGEKLFF
TGTGCCAGCAGTTCTGCCGGGACATCCGGTGAAAAACTGTTTTTT
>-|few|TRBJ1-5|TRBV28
CASKDGAGAQPQHF
TGTGCCAGCAAGGACGGGGCAGGGGCTCAGCCCCAGCATTTT
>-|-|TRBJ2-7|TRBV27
CASSLSYRAAYEQYF
TGTGCCAGCAGTTTATCGTACAGGGCCGCATACGAGCAGTACTTC
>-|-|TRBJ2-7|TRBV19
CASTGPGTPYEQYF
TGTGCCAGTACCGGGCCGGGGACTCCCTACGAGCAGTACTTC
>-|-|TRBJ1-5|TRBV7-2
CASSLTGSQPQHF
TGTGCCAGCAGCTTGACAGGCAGCCAGCCCCAGCATTTT
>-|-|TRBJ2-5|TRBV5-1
CASSSTVGETQYF
TGCGCCAGCAGCTCTACCGTCGGAGAGACCCAGTACTTC
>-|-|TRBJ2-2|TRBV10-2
CASSTPGEVLGELFF
TGCGCCAGCAGTACCCCCGGTGAGGTCCTCGGGGAGCTGTTTTTT
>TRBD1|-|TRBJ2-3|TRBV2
CASSGQGSGTDTQYF
TGTGCCAGCAGTGGACAGGGGTCGGGCACAGATACGCAGTATTTT
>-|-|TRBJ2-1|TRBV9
CASSVSGYNEQFF
TGTGCCAGCAGCGTCAGCGGTTACAATGAGCAGTTCTTC
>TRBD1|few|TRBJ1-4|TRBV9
CASTGTGTGEKLFF
TGTGCCAGCACCGGGACCGGGACAGGGGAAAAACTGTTTTTT
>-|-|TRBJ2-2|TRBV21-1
CASSKAIQGGRKNTGELFF
TGTGCCAGCAGCAAAGCTATTCAAGGCGGCCGAAAGAACACCGGGGAGCTGTTTTTT
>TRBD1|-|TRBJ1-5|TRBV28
CASRGPGQNQPQHF
TGTGCCAGCAGGGGACCGGGACAGAATCAGCCCCAGCATTTT
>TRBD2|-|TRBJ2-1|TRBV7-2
CASSLHSSGSRVYNEQFF
TGTGCCAGCAGCTTACATTCTAGCGGGAGTCGGGTCTACAATGAGCAGTTCTTC
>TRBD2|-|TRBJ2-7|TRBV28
CASSPALAGGLEQYF
TGTGCCAGCAGTCCTGCCCTAGCGGGGGGTCTGGAGCAGTACTTC
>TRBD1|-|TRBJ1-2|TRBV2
CASSGQGLSYGYTF
TGTGCCAGCAGTGGACAGGGGCTTAGCTATGGCTACACCTTC
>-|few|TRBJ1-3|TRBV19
CASSMIAGSGNTIYF
TGTGCCAGTAGTATGATTGCAGGCTCTGGAAACACCATATATTTT
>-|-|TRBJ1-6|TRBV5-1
CASSKTTGNSPLHF
TGCGCCAGCAGCAAGACGACGGGTAATTCACCCCTCCACTTT